Here is one T cell receptor beta chain with its context. Antigen: not known. This sample is drawn from a study of OX40 agonist ivuxolimab in advanced cancers. Study at large: Every patient in dose escalation had hepatocellular carcinoma, melanoma, renal cell or head and neck cancer. Males comprised 70% to 85% of the group, whose mean age was around 62 years (range 23 to 79). Antecedent anti-PD-1, anti-PD-L1 or anti-CTLA-4 therapy was permissible, with 30% to 50% having received some.

Study-wide results and limits: Clones of CD4+ and CD8+ blood T cells grew by week 6 at doses of 0.1 to 3.0 mg/kg.

Measured with immunoSEQ multiplex PCR; TCRdb has only the in-frame clones, and not every one. The repertoire includes 35,000 to 55,000 clones, approximately 84% of them detected once, and around 6.8% sits in the top ten. Sequenced here: CD4+ or CD8+ T cells sorted from blood, sampled in a trial of the OX40 agonist ivuxolimab. The source is an adult with an advanced solid tumor such as melanoma, head and neck, liver or kidney cancer.

CDR3 sequence reads: CATSREPARGTNGSENEQFF. Here the CDR3 DNA reads TGTGCCACCAGCAGGGAACCTGCTCGCGGGACTAACGGGAGTGAAAATGAGCAGTTCTTC. V is TRBV15 and J is TRBJ2-1; TRBD2 matches 7 bases. The V segment lost 3 bases and the J segment 7 bases; nucleotides outside the gene matches: 24. The germline V gene has CDR1 LNHNV and CDR2 YYDKDF (reference sequence). This CDR3 spans 20 amino acids.